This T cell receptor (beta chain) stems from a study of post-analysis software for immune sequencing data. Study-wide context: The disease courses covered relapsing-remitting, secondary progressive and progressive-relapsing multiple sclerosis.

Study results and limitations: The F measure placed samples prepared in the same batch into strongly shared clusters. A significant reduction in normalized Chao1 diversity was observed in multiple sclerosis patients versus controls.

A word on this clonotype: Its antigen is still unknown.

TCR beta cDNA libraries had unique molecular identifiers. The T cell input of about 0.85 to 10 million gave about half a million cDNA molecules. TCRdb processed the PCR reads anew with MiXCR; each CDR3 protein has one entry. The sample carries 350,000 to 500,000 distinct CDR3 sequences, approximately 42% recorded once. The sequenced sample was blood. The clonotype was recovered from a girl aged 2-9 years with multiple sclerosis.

The chain's CDR3 is CASSSPFRSGANVLTF. The DNA of the CDR3 is TGTGCCAGCAGCTCCCCGTTCCGCTCTGGGGCCAACGTCCTGACTTTC. The chain joins TRBV5-5 to TRBJ2-6; D is undetermined. V was clipped by 3 bases and J by 0 bases, with 10 bases between them. The CDR3 totals 16 residues. Germline V gene sequence: CDR1 SGHKS, CDR2 YYEKEE (reference sequence).